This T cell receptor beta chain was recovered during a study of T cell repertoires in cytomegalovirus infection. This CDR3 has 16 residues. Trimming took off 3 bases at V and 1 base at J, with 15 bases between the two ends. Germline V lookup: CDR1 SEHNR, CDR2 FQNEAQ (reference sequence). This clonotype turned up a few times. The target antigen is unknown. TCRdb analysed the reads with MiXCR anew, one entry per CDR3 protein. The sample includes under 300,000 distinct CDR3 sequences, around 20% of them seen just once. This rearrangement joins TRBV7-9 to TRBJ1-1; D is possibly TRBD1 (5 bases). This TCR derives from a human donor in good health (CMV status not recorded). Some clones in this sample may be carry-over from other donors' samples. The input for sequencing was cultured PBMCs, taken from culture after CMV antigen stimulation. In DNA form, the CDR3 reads TGTGCCAGCAGCTTTGAGGTAGGGAGGGGGAACACTGAAGCTTTCTTT. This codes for CASSFEVGRGNTEAFF.